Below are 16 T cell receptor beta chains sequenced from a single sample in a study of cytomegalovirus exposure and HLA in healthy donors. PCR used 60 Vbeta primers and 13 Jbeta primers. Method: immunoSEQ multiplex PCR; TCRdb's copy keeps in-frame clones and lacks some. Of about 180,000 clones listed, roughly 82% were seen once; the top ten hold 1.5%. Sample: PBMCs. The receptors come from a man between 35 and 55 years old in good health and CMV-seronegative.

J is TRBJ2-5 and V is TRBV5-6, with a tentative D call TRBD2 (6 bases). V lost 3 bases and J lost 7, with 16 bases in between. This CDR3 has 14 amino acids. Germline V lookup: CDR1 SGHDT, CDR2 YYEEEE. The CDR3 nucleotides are TGTGCCAGCAGCTCACGAGGGAGGAGCGGGACCCAGTACTTC. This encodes CASSSRGRSGTQYF.

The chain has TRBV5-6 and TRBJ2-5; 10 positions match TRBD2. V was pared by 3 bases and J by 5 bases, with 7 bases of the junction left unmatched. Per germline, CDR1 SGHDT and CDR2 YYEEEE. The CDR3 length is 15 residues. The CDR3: CASSSWLAGVETQYF. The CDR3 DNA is TGTGCCAGCAGCTCCTGGCTAGCGGGGGTGGAGACCCAGTACTTC.

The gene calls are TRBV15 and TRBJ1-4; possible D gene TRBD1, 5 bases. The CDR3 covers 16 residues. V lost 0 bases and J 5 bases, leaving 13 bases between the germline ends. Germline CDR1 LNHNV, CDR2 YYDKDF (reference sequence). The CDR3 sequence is CATSRDQGRENEKLFF. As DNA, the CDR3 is TGTGCCACCAGCAGAGATCAGGGCAGGGAAAATGAAAAACTGTTTTTT. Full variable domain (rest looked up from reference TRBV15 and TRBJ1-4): DAMVIQNPRYQVTQFGKPVTLSCSQTLNHNVMYWYQQKSSQAPKLLFHYYDKDFNNEADTPDNFQSRRPNTSFCFLDIRSPGLGDTAMYLCATSRDQGRENEKLFFGSGTQLSVL.

The DNA of the CDR3 is TGTGCCAGCAGCTCCGCCGGGACTACTCCCGCCTACGAGCAGTACTTC. Its translation: CASSSAGTTPAYEQYF. This chain connects TRBV7-2 to TRBJ2-7; 7 nucleotides agree with TRBD2. The J segment lost 2 bases and the V segment lost 4 bases, leaving 11 bases of the junction unmatched. Germline V lookup: CDR1 SGHTA, CDR2 FQGNSA. This CDR3 comprises 16 residues.

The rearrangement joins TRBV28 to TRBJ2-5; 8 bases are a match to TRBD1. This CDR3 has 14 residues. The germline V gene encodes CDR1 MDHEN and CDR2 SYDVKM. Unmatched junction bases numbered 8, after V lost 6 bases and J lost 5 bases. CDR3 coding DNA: TGTGCCAGCAGGTTCCAGGGGGCGCGGGAGACCCAGTACTTC. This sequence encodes CASRFQGARETQYF.

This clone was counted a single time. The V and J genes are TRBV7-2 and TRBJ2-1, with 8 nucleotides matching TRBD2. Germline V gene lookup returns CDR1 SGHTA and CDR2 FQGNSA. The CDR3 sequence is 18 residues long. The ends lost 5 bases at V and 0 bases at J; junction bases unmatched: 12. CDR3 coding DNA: TGTGCCAGCAGCCGAGCGGGTAGCGGGGCGAGCTCCTACAATGAGCAGTTCTTC. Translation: CASSRAGSGASSYNEQFF.

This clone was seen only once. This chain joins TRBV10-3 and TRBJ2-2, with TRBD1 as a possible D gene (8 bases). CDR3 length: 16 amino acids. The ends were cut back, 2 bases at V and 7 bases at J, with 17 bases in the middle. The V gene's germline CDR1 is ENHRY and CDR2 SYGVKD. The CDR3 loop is CAISEIQGGRFGELFF. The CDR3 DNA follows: TGTGCCATCAGTGAGATACAGGGGGGGCGATTCGGGGAGCTGTTTTTT.

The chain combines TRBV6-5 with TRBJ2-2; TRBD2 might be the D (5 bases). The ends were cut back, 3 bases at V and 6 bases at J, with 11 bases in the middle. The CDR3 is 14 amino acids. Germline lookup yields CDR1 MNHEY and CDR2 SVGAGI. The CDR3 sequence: CASSYHGLSGELFF. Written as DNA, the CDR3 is TGTGCCAGCAGTTATCACGGACTTTCCGGGGAGCTGTTTTTT.

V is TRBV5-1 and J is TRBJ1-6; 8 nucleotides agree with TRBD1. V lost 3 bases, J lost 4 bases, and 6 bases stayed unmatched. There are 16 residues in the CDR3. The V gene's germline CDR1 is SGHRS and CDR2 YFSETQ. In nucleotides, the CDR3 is TGCGCCAGCAGCTCAGGACAGGGTGGTTATAATTCACCCCTCCACTTT. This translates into CASSSGQGGYNSPLHF.

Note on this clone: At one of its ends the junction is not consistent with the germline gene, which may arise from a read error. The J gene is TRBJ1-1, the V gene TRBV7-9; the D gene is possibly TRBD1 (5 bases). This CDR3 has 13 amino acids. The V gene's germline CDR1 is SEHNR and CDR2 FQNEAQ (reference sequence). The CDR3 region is CSSNTPGLPSAFF. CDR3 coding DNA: TGTTCCAGCAACACCCCGGGACTTCCGTCGGCTTTCTTT.

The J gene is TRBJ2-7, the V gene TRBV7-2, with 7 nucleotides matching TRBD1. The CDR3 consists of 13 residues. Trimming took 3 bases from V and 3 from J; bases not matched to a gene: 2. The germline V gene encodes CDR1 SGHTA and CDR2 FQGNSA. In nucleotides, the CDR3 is TGTGCCAGCAGCTTCGGACAGGACTACGAGCAGTACTTC. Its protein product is CASSFGQDYEQYF.

The CDR3 DNA sequence: TGTGCCAGCAGCAGTCAGGGGACATATAATAATTCACCCCTCCACTTT. Translating gives CASSSQGTYNNSPLHF. The chain joins TRBV28 to TRBJ1-6; TRBD1 is a possible D gene (6 bases). This CDR3 contains 16 residues. Trimming left V 6 bases short and J 5 bases short, with 17 bases between. Germline V gene data show CDR1 as MDHEN and CDR2 as SYDVKM.

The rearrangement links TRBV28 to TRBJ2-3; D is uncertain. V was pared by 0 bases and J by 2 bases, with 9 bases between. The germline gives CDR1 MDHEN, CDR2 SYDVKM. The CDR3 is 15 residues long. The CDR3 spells CASSLWESPTDTQYF. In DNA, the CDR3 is TGTGCCAGCAGTTTATGGGAGTCCCCCACAGATACGCAGTATTTT.

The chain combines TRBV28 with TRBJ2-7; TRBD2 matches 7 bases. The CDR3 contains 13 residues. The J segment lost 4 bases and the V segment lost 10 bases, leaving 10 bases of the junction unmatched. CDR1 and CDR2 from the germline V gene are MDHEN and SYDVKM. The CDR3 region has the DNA TGTGCCACCCAATGGGGGGGGGTATACGAGCAGTACTTC. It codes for CATQWGGVYEQYF.

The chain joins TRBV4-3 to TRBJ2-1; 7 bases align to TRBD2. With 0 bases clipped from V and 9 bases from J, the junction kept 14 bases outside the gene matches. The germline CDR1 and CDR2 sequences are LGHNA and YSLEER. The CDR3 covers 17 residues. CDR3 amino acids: CASSQDVSGGSLVEQFF. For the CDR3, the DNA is TGCGCCAGCAGCCAAGATGTGTCGGGGGGTAGTTTAGTTGAGCAGTTCTTC.

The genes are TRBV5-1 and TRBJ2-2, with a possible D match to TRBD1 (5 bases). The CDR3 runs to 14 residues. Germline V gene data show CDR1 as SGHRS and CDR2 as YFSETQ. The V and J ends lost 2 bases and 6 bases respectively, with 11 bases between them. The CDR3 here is CASSFLGVAGELFF. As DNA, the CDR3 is TGCGCCAGCAGCTTTTTAGGGGTAGCCGGGGAGCTGTTTTTT.